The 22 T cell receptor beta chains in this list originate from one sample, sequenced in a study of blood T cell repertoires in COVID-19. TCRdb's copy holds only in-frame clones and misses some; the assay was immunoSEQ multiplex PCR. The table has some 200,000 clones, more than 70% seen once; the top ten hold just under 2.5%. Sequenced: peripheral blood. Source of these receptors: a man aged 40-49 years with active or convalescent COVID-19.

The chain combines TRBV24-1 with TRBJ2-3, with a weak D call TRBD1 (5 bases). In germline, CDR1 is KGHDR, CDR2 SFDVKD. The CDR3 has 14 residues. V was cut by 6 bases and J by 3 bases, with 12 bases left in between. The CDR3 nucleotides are TGTGCCACCAGTTCGGACATTTCAACAGATACGCAGTATTTT. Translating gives CATSSDISTDTQYF.

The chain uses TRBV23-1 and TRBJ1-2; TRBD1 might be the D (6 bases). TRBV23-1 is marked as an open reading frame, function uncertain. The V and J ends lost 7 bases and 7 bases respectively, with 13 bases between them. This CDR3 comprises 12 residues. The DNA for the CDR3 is TGCGCCAGCAACTACAGGGAGTGTGGCTACACCTTC. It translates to CASNYRECGYTF.

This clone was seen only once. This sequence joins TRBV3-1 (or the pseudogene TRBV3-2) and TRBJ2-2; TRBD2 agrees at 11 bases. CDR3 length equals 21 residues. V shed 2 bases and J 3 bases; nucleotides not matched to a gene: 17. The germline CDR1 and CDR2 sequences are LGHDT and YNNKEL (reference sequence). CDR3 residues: CASSQPTFGGLAGGYTGELFF. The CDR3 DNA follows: TGTGCCAGCAGCCAACCCACCTTTGGGGGGCTAGCGGGGGGATACACCGGGGAGCTGTTTTTT.

This CDR3 reads CASSRTGNEQFF. The CDR3 DNA reads as TGTGCCAGTAGTAGGACTGGGAATGAGCAGTTCTTC. V usage is TRBV19 and J usage is TRBJ2-1, with D perhaps matching TRBD2 (5 bases). CDR3 length: 12 amino acids. Germline V lookup: CDR1 LNHDA, CDR2 SQIVND (reference sequence). Trimming shortened V by 4 bases and J by 7 bases, and 8 bases separated the two germline ends.

For the CDR3, the DNA is TGCGCCAGCAGCCCCGGGACAGGGTTTGGTGGCTACACCTTC. Residues: CASSPGTGFGGYTF. V is TRBV5-1 and J is TRBJ1-2, with 9 bases lining up with TRBD1. CDR3 length: 14 amino acids. V gave up 4 bases and J gave up 7 bases; unmatched junction bases: 8. Germline assignment: CDR1 SGHRS and CDR2 YFSETQ.

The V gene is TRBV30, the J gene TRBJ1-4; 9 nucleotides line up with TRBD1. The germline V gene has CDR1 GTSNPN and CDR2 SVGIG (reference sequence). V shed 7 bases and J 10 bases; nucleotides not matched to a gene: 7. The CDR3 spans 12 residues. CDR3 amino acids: CAYLTGGGKLFF. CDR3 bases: TGTGCCTACTTAACAGGGGGCGGAAAACTGTTTTTT.

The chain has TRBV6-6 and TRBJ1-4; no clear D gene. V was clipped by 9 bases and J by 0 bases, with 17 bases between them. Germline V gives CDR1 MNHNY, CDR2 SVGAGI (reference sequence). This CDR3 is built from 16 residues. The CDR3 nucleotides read TGTGCCAGTACCTCAAGGAGGGCCGCAACTAATGAAAAACTGTTTTTT. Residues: CASTSRRAATNEKLFF.

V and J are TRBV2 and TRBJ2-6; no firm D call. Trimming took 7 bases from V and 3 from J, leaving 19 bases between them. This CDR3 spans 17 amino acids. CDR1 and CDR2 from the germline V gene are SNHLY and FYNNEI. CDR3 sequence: CASIRFTGVNGANVLTF. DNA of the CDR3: TGTGCCAGCATTCGTTTCACCGGAGTTAATGGGGCCAACGTCCTGACTTTC.

The CDR3 sequence: CASSERTGTNYKGYTF. The CDR3 DNA reads TGTGCCAGCAGCGAGAGGACAGGCACTAATTACAAAGGCTACACCTTC. The chain combines TRBV7-8 with TRBJ1-2; TRBD1 matches 7 bases. Looked up from germline, CDR1 is SGHVS and CDR2 is FQNEAQ. This CDR3 is 16 amino acids long. Trimming took 5 bases from V and 8 from J; bases not matched to a gene: 17.

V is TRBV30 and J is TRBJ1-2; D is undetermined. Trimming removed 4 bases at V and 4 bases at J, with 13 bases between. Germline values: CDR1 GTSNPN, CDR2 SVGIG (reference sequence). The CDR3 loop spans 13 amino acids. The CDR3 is CAWTNSPIYGYTF. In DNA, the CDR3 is TGTGCCTGGACGAACTCGCCCATCTATGGCTACACCTTC. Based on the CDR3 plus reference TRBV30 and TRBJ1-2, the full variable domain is SQTIHQWPATLVQPVGSPLSLECTVEGTSNPNLYWYRQAAGRGLQLLFYSVGIGQISSEVPQNLSASRPQDRQFILSSKKLLLSDSGFYLCAWTNSPIYGYTFGSGTRLTVV.

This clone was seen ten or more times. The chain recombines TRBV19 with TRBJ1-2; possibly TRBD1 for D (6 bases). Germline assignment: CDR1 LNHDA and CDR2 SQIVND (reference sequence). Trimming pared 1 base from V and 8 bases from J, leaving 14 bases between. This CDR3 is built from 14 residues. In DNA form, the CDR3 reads TGTGCCAGTAGTATAGCTCAGGGGCACAGCGGCTACACCTTC. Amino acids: CASSIAQGHSGYTF.

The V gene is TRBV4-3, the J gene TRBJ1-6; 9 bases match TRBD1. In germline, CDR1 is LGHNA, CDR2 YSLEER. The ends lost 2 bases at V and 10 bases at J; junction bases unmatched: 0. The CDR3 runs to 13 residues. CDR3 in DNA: TGCGCCAGCAGCCAAACAGGGGGCTCACCCCTCCACTTT. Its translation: CASSQTGGSPLHF.

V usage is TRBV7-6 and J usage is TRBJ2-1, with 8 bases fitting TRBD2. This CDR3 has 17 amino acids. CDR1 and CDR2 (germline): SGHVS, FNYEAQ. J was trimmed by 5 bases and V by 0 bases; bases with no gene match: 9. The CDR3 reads CASSLAHSGDRNNEQFF. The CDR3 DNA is TGTGCCAGCAGCTTAGCGCATAGCGGGGATCGAAACAATGAGCAGTTCTTC.

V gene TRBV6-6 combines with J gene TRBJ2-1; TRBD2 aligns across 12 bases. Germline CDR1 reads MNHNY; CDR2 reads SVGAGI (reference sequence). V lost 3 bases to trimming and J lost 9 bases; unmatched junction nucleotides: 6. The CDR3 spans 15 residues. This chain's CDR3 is CASSYLASGGGEQFF. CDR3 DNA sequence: TGTGCCAGCAGTTATTTGGCTAGCGGGGGGGGTGAGCAGTTCTTC.

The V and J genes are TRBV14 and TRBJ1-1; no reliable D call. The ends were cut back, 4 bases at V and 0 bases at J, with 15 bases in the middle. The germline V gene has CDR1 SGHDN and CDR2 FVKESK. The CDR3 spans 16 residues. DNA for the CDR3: TGTGCCAGCAGCCTTCCACCCCAGGTTATGAACACTGAAGCTTTCTTT. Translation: CASSLPPQVMNTEAFF.

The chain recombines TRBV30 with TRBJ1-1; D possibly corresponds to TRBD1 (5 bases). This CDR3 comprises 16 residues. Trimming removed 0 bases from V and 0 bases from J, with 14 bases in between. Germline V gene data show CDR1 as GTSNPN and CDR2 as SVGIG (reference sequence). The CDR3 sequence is CAWSVGHLLMNTEAFF. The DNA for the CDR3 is TGTGCCTGGAGTGTAGGACATCTCCTCATGAACACTGAAGCTTTCTTT.

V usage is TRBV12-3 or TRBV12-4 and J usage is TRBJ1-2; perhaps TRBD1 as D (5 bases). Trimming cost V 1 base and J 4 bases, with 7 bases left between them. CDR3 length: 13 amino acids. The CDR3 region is CASSLGQPYGYTF. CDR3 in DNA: TGTGCCAGCAGTTTAGGACAGCCCTATGGCTACACCTTC.

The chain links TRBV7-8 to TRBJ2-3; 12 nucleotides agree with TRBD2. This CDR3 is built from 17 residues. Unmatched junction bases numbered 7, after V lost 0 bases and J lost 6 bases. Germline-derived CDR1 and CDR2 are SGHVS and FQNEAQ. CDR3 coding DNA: TGTGCCAGCAGCTTAGCCGGACTAGCGGGGAGGGCTGATACGCAGTATTTT. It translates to CASSLAGLAGRADTQYF.

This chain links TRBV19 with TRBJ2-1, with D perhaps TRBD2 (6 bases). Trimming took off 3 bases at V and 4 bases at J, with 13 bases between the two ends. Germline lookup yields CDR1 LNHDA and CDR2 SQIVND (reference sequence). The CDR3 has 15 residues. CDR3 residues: CASSMMGGGYNEQFF. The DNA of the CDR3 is TGTGCCAGTAGTATGATGGGAGGCGGATACAATGAGCAGTTCTTC.

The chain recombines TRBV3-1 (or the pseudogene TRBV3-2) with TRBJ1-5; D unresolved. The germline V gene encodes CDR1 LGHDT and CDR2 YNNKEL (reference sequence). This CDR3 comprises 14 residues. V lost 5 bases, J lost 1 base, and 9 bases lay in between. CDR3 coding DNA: TGTGCCAGCAGCAATCGACAAAGCAATCAGCCCCAGCATTTT. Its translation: CASSNRQSNQPQHF.

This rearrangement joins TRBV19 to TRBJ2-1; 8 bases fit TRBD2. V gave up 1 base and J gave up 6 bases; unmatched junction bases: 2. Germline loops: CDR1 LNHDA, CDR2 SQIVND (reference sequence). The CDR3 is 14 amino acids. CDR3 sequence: CASSIGTSTNEQFF. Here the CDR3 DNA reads TGTGCCAGTAGTATAGGGACTAGCACCAATGAGCAGTTCTTC.

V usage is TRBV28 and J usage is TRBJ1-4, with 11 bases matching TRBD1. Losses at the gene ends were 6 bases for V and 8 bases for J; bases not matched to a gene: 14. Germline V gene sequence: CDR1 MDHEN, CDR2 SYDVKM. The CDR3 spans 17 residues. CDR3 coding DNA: TGTGCCAGCAGCCCCGGGGGACAGGGGGGATTTAGGGAAAAACTGTTTTTT. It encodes CASSPGGQGGFREKLFF.